This T cell receptor beta chain was sequenced for a study of T cells after yellow fever vaccination. V lost 11 bases to trimming and J lost 5 bases; unmatched junction nucleotides: 14. Germline CDR1 is SEHNR and CDR2 is FQNEAQ (reference sequence). The CDR3 is made up of 14 amino acids. This clonotype was picked up a small number of times. The study made its TCR cDNA through 5'RACE template switching. That step introduced a universal primer site along with UMIs. One entry per CDR3 protein, called by TCRdb with MiXCR from the 5' RACE reads. Among hundreds of thousands of distinct CDR3 sequences listed, 15% to 20% were seen once.

The source material was PBMCs, sampled 15 days after the yellow fever booster vaccination. This chain joins TRBV7-9 and TRBJ2-7, with 8 nucleotides matching TRBD1. This TCR derives from a man aged 25 to 40 who received the YFV17D yellow fever vaccine. The CDR3 protein is CAAGWGTGLDEQYF. DNA of the CDR3: TGTGCCGCCGGGTGGGGGACAGGCCTTGACGAGCAGTACTTC.